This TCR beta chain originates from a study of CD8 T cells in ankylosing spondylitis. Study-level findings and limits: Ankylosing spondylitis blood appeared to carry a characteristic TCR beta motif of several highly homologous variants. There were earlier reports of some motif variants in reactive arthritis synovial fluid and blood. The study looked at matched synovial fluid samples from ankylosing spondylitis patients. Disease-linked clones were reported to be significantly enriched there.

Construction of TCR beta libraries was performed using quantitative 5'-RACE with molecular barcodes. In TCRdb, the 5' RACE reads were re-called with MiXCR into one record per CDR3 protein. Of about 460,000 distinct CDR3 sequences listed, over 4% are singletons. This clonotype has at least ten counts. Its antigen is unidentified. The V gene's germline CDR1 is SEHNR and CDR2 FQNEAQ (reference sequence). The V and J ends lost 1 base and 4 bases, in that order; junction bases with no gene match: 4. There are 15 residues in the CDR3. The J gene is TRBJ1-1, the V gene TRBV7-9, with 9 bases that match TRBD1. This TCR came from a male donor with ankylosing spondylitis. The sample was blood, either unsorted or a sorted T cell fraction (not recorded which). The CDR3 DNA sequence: TGTGCCAGCAGCTTAGGGTTGACAGGGGGCACTGAAGCTTTCTTT. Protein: CASSLGLTGGTEAFF.